The sequence of this TCR beta chain was determined in a study of shared clonotypes between healthy human individuals. Study context: Per-donor plates numbered three CD4 naive, three CD4 memory, two CD8 naive and one CD8 memory. Study findings and constraints: Compared with clonotypes that all four donors shared, non-shared clonotypes had lower generation probabilities. Collection of samples was limited to blood; tissue repertoires likely differ.

CD45RO-negative cells were positively selected for CCR7, leaving out terminally differentiated effector memory CD45RA+ cells. Produced via immunoSEQ multiplex PCR; TCRdb's table is partial and in-frame only. This repertoire shows around 1,900,000 clones, 80% to 95% found once; its top ten account for around 1.7%. The CDR3 length is 14 residues. Trimming shortened V by 1 base and J by 8 bases, and 13 bases separated the two germline ends. Looked up from germline, CDR1 is SGHRS and CDR2 is YFSETQ. As for this clone: Its specificity is unknown.

The rearrangement links TRBV5-1 to TRBJ2-1; no definite D call. The source is a young man in good health. Some clones in this sample may be carry-over from other donors' samples. Sequencing input: naive CD8+ T cells from PBMCs. The CDR3 reads CASSLNGPGDEQFF. DNA of the CDR3: TGCGCCAGCAGCTTGAACGGCCCTGGCGATGAGCAGTTCTTC.